Shown below are 7 T cell receptor beta chains from a single sample sequenced in a study of PD-L1 blockade in urothelial cancer (dated by TCRdb to about 2017). In the paper's terms, the time point label means: peripheral blood 6 weeks after treatment start. The library was generated by the immunoSEQ multiplex PCR assay. TCRdb limited this immuneACCESS table to in-frame rearrangements with V and J called. A share of clones is missing; checked studies link under half to unresolved V genes, and the rest is unexplained. This sample gives under 25,000 clones in total; under 95% of them show up just once. The top ten constitute 11% of the sample. The sample consisted of PBMCs, taken around atezolizumab (anti-PD-L1) treatment. These receptor sequences come from a woman aged 60-70 years with urothelial cancer.

The V and J genes are TRBV11-2 and TRBJ1-5, with TRBD1 matching 10 bases. The CDR3 totals 15 residues. The V gene end was trimmed by 4 bases and the J gene end by 3 bases; junction bases not matched to a gene: 3. Germline loops: CDR1 SGHAT, CDR2 FQNNGV. DNA for the CDR3: TGTGCCAGCAGCTACGGGACAGGGGTCAATCAGCCCCAGCATTTT. This gives the protein CASSYGTGVNQPQHF.

This clone was counted a single time. The chain is built from TRBV15 and TRBJ2-3; possible D gene TRBD1, 5 bases. The CDR3 loop spans 13 amino acids. V lost 1 base and J lost 3, with 5 bases in between. Germline CDR1 is LNHNV and CDR2 is YYDKDF (reference sequence). The CDR3 sequence: CATSRAGTDTQYF. CDR3 nucleotide sequence: TGTGCCACCAGCAGAGCAGGGACAGATACGCAGTATTTT. The entire variable domain, with the rest obtained from reference TRBV15 and TRBJ2-3, is as follows: DAMVIQNPRYQVTQFGKPVTLSCSQTLNHNVMYWYQQKSSQAPKLLFHYYDKDFNNEADTPDNFQSRRPNTSFCFLDIRSPGLGDTAMYLCATSRAGTDTQYFGPGTRLTVL.

The CDR3: CASSSPGQGRDTQYF. As DNA, the CDR3 is TGTGCCAGCAGTTCTCCGGGACAGGGGAGAGATACGCAGTATTTT. The chain couples TRBV28 to TRBJ2-3; TRBD1 matches at 10 bases. Germline CDR1 and CDR2: MDHEN and SYDVKM. The V segment lost 4 bases and the J segment 5 bases; nucleotides outside the gene matches: 6. This CDR3 region has 15 residues.

CDR3 bases: TGCGCCAGCAGCCAAGGGCTAGCGGGGGGGCAAGAGACCCAGTACTTC. Translated, it gives CASSQGLAGGQETQYF. The rearrangement links TRBV4-3 to TRBJ2-5; 12 bases are shared with TRBD2. CDR1 is LGHNA, CDR2 YSLEER, per germline. This CDR3 contains 16 residues. Germline trimming cut 1 base from V and 2 bases from J; bases unmatched to any gene: 2.

This clone is a singleton in its sample. The V call is TRBV28, the J call TRBJ2-1; perhaps TRBD1 as D (5 bases). CDR1 and CDR2 from the germline V gene are MDHEN and SYDVKM. V lost 7 bases and J lost 9, with 16 bases in between. The CDR3 extends over 13 amino acids. The CDR3 loop reads CASTQGRVGEQFF. The CDR3, as DNA: TGTGCCAGCACCCAGGGCCGGGTGGGTGAGCAGTTCTTC. Combining the CDR3 with reference TRBV28 and TRBJ2-1 gives the whole variable domain DVKVTQSSRYLVKRTGEKVFLECVQDMDHENMFWYRQDPGLGLRLIYFSYDVKMKEKGDIPEGYSVSREKKERFSLILESASTNQTSMYLCASTQGRVGEQFFGPGTRLTVL.

The genes are TRBV5-8 and TRBJ2-3, with 12 bases lining up with TRBD2. The germline CDR1 and CDR2 sequences are SGHTS and YDEGEE. Germline trimming cut 0 bases from V and 6 bases from J; bases unmatched to any gene: 8. CDR3 length equals 17 residues. The CDR3 is CASSLELAGGYSDTQYF. CDR3 coding DNA: TGTGCCAGCAGCTTGGAACTAGCGGGGGGTTACTCTGATACGCAGTATTTT.

The J gene is TRBJ2-2, the V gene TRBV15; TRBD1 matches 8 bases. The CDR3 sequence is 16 residues long. Germline values: CDR1 LNHNV, CDR2 YYDKDF (reference sequence). V was pared by 5 bases and J by 1 base, with 6 bases of the junction left unmatched. The CDR3 coding sequence is TGTGCCACCAGCCGACGGGACAGGTGGAACACCGGGGAGCTGTTTTTT. It translates to CATSRRDRWNTGELFF.